This T cell receptor (beta chain) was obtained from a study of cytomegalovirus exposure and HLA in healthy donors. Of note for this clone: Its antigen is not identified.

60 Vbeta and 13 Jbeta primers were used in PCR. TCRdb's table, derived via immunoSEQ multiplex PCR, lists solely in-frame clones and lacks some. Among about 180,000 clones, over 65% were seen once, and the ten largest hold around 1.6%. Study results and caveats: Most TCR sequences proved rare, with some public TCRs found in many donors.

The V gene lost 4 bases and the J gene lost 4 bases, with 9 bases spanning the gap. CDR3 length: 13 amino acids. The germline gives CDR1 SGHRS, CDR2 YFSETQ. The receptor's source is a man between 18 and 29 years old in good health and CMV-seronegative. The specimen was PBMCs. The chain has TRBV5-1 and TRBJ1-3; unclear D gene. The CDR3 coding sequence is TGCGCCAGCAGCGGACGAGGGGGAAACACCATATATTTT. It codes for CASSGRGGNTIYF.